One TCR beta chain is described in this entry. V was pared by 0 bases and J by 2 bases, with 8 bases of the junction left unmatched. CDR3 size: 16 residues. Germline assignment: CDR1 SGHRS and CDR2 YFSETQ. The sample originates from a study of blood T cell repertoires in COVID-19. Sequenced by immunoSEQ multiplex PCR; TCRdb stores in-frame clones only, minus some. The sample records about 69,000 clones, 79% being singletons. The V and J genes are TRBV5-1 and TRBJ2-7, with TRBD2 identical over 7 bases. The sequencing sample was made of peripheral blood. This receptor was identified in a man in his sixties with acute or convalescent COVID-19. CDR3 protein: CASSLGASGDAYEQYF. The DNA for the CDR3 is TGCGCCAGCAGCTTGGGGGCTAGCGGAGACGCCTACGAGCAGTACTTC.